This TCR beta chain stems from a study of memory CD4+ T cells and cytomegalovirus serostatus. Findings of the study overall: Each of 67 CMV-associated TCRbeta sequences occurred in one to five individuals.

Sequenced by immunoSEQ multiplex PCR; TCRdb stores in-frame clones only, minus some. Of fewer than 90,000 clones listed, roughly 78% are singletons. The sort gate was single viable CD3+CD4+CD8-CD45RO+ cells for memory CD4+ T cells. V lost 3 bases and J 8 bases, leaving 11 bases between the germline ends. The germline gives CDR1 SEHNR, CDR2 FQNEAQ (reference sequence). CDR3 length: 13 residues. Details on this clone: Its antigen is unknown.

This receptor was taken from an adult in good health and CMV-seropositive. The sample comprised memory CD4+ T cells from blood. V gene TRBV7-9 combines with J gene TRBJ1-3; perhaps TRBD1 as D (5 bases). The CDR3 sequence: CASSFGRADTIYF. Here the CDR3 DNA reads TGTGCCAGCAGCTTTGGCAGGGCGGACACCATATATTTT. Full variable domain (missing parts from reference TRBV7-9 and TRBJ1-3): DTGVSQNPRHKITKRGQNVTFRCDPISEHNRLYWYRQTLGQGPEFLTYFQNEAQLEKSRLLSDRFSAERPKGSFSTLEIQRTEQGDSAMYLCASSFGRADTIYFGEGSWLTVV.